This section outlines one TCR beta chain sequence together with its context. Its antigen is unknown. PCR employed 60 Vbeta and 13 Jbeta primers. Original processing notes: An analysis that came later counted 80 million or so unique TCR beta chains, 9 million to 12 million shared. The repertoire was sequenced with immunoSEQ multiplex PCR; TCRdb's copy has only in-frame clones and lacks some. V, J and clone size derive from that table, while D and trimming were established from the DNA sequence. Of 90,000 or so clones in the sample, less than 80% are singletons; the top ten hold 3% to 4%. The data were taken from a study of cytomegalovirus exposure and HLA in healthy donors. General observations from the study: TCR sequences were mostly rare, though some public TCRs occurred in many donors. Earlier analysis found most TCR beta V segments productive about 90% or about 30% of the time.

The sample comprised PBMCs. The source is a woman in her forties in good health and CMV-seronegative.

The CDR3 spells CASSLLTQGVYGYTF. CDR3 DNA: TGTGCCAGCAGTTTACTTACACAGGGGGTCTATGGCTACACCTTC. The chain is built from TRBV28 and TRBJ1-2; 8 bases agree with TRBD1. From germline, CDR1 is MDHEN and CDR2 SYDVKM. The J segment lost 4 bases and the V segment lost 2 bases, leaving 6 bases of the junction unmatched. There are 15 residues in the CDR3.